This T cell receptor (beta chain) appears in the sequencing data of a study of CD8 T cells in ankylosing spondylitis. TCRdb itself ran the 5' RACE reads through MiXCR, one entry per CDR3 protein. The data hold 250,000 to 400,000 distinct CDR3 sequences, with around 10% observed a single time. General study results and limits: Disease-linked clones bore a CD8+ phenotype and were relatively rare in peripheral blood. Earlier authors reported some of these motif variants in reactive arthritis synovial fluid and blood.

With respect to this clonotype: Its antigen is not known. At one end the junction does not follow the germline gene, possibly because of a read error.

Germline assignment: CDR1 DFQATT and CDR2 SNEGSKA (reference sequence). There are 19 residues in the CDR3. This TCR was recovered from a female donor with ankylosing spondylitis or in good health (not recorded which). The specimen was blood, either unsorted or a sorted T cell fraction (not recorded which). The chain recombines TRBV20-1 with TRBJ2-3; 9 bases are a match to TRBD2. The CDR3 sequence: CSARVWLGGGAGSIDTQYF. The CDR3 nucleotides are TGCAGTGCTAGAGTTTGGTTAGGCGGGGGGGCTGGGAGCATAGATACGCAGTATTTT.